This T cell receptor (beta chain) was sequenced for a study of vaccination and CD4 T cells after COVID-19. Study overall: With a range of 35 to 161, the median interval from diagnosis to drawing post-COVID samples was approximately 100 days.

Researchers used the Oncomine TCR Beta short-read assay to sequence DNA from cultured CD4+ T cells. DNA came from CD4+ T cells after culture. TCRdb re-analysed the PCR reads in MiXCR, keeping a single row per CDR3 protein. The table shows roughly 13,000 distinct CDR3 sequences, with 55% to 65% occurring only once. Germline CDR1 and CDR2: DFQATT and SNEGSKA (reference sequence). Between the trimmed V and J ends, which lost 4 bases and 4 bases, there was a span of 19 bases. The CDR3 length is 15 residues. The treatment was: roughly 10-day PBMC culture with coronavirus spike peptide pools or control peptides (ViraFEST assay). About this clonotype: Its antigen is unidentified.

Sequencing was performed on CD4+ T cells from blood, cultured in vitro. This chain uses TRBV20-1 with TRBJ2-5; maybe TRBD2 (7 bases). The clonotype comes from a human donor who had recovered from COVID-19. CDR3: CSANPGGGEGETQYF. CDR3 nucleotide sequence: TGCAGTGCTAACCCGGGGGGCGGGGAAGGAGAGACCCAGTACTTC.